The next 23 T cell receptor beta chains were all read from a single sample in a study of spatial heterogeneity in lung cancer. Time point specified: sample taken at primary tumor resection. Whole RNA, isolated from tumor, nontumor lung or frozen PBMC, was sequenced without prior sorting. TCRdb re-called the 5' RACE reads with MiXCR, one entry per CDR3 protein. This table holds approximately 12,000 distinct CDR3 sequences, 6.2% found once. Sample: normal lung tissue next to the tumor, taken at surgery. These receptors were obtained from a male donor with early-stage non-small cell lung cancer.

By sample fraction, this clonotype is medium-sized. The V gene is TRBV10-2, the J gene TRBJ1-5, with D possibly matching TRBD1 (6 bases). CDR3 length equals 13 residues. V was cut by 8 bases and J by 0 bases, with 8 bases left in between. Germline V gives CDR1 WSHSY, CDR2 SAAADI. The CDR3 here is CASWGLSNQPQHF. DNA of the CDR3: TGCGCCAGCTGGGGGCTTAGCAATCAGCCCCAGCATTTT.

This clonotype has ten or more counts. The chain links TRBV5-1 to TRBJ2-5; D uncertain. Trimming stripped 2 bases from V and 1 base from J, with 9 bases between. This CDR3 region has 14 residues. CDR1 is SGHRS, CDR2 YFSETQ, per germline. As DNA, the CDR3 is TGCGCCAGCAGCTTTGGAACCTTCCAAGAGACCCAGTACTTC. It encodes CASSFGTFQETQYF.

Relative to its sample, this clonotype is medium-sized. The chain has TRBV12-3 or TRBV12-4 and TRBJ2-2; 7 nucleotides line up with TRBD1. With 2 bases clipped from V and 7 bases from J, the junction kept 4 bases outside the gene matches. The CDR3 sequence is 14 residues long. The CDR3 DNA is TGTGCCAGCAGTTTATGGGGACAGAGCGGGGAGCTGTTTTTT. Residues: CASSLWGQSGELFF.

This clonotype was observed a few times. The chain joins TRBV4-2 to TRBJ2-1; 13 bases are a match to TRBD2. CDR1 and CDR2 (germline): LGHNA, YNFKEQ. The CDR3 contains 15 residues. V gave up 4 bases and J gave up 8 bases; unmatched junction bases: 5. CDR3: CASSPTSGRSDEQFF. The CDR3 DNA sequence: TGTGCCAGCAGCCCGACTAGCGGGAGGAGCGATGAGCAGTTCTTC.

This clonotype was recorded many times. The chain has TRBV5-1 and TRBJ2-2; possible D gene TRBD1, 8 bases. The CDR3 sequence is 17 residues long. Trimming shortened V by 4 bases and J by 6 bases, and 22 bases separated the two germline ends. Germline V gene data show CDR1 as SGHRS and CDR2 as YFSETQ. DNA of the CDR3: TGCGCCAGCAGCCACAGGGGGAGGGACGAAGGTGCCGGGGAGCTGTTTTTT. Encoded protein: CASSHRGRDEGAGELFF.

Judged by abundance, this clonotype is medium-sized. This sequence joins TRBV25-1 and TRBJ2-3, with D tentatively TRBD2 (6 bases). The CDR3 is 16 amino acids. The V and J ends lost 6 bases and 0 bases respectively, with 16 bases between them. Germline V gene data show CDR1 as MGHDK and CDR2 as SYGVNS. The CDR3 bases are TGTGCCAGCAGCCCCCGGGACTTGACTAGCACAGATACGCAGTATTTT. It encodes CASSPRDLTSTDTQYF.

At least ten counts were recorded for this clonotype. The rearrangement links TRBV7-2 to TRBJ1-1; D is unclear. This CDR3 region has 15 residues. V was clipped by 5 bases and J by 3 bases, with 16 bases between them. Germline V lookup: CDR1 SGHTA, CDR2 FQGNSA. The CDR3 reads CASSPIWAGDTEAFF. DNA for the CDR3: TGTGCCAGCAGCCCCATCTGGGCAGGCGACACTGAAGCTTTCTTT.

In this sample, this clonotype turned up a few times. J is TRBJ2-4 and V is TRBV7-6, with a tentative D call TRBD2 (6 bases). The CDR3 has 16 residues. From germline, CDR1 is SGHVS and CDR2 FNYEAQ. Trimming removed 5 bases from V and 6 bases from J, with 20 bases in between. CDR3 protein: CASSPKVADYLNIQYF. The CDR3 nucleotides are TGTGCCAGCAGCCCGAAAGTTGCGGACTACCTAAACATTCAGTACTTC. Variable domain in full (rest from reference TRBV7-6 and TRBJ2-4): GAGVSQSPRYKVTKRGQDVALRCDPISGHVSLYWYRQALGQGPEFLTYFNYEAQQDKSGLPNDRFSAERPEGSISTLTIQRTEQRDSAMYRCASSPKVADYLNIQYFGAGTRLSVL.

This clonotype was picked up many times. This chain links TRBV30 with TRBJ2-5; 8 bases line up with TRBD2. CDR1 and CDR2 (germline): GTSNPN, SVGIG (reference sequence). CDR3 size: 16 residues. J gave up 4 bases and V 3 bases, and 13 bases lay outside the gene matches. CDR3 loop: CAWSGIAGQQGETQYF. The CDR3 bases are TGTGCCTGGAGCGGGATAGCGGGACAACAGGGAGAGACCCAGTACTTC.

The rearrangement uses TRBV7-9 and TRBJ2-4; the D gene is possibly TRBD2 (5 bases). This CDR3 is 14 amino acids long. V lost 2 bases to trimming and J lost 6 bases, with 11 bases between them. Germline loops: CDR1 SEHNR, CDR2 FQNEAQ (reference sequence). CDR3 sequence reads: CASSLTGVRNIQYF. As DNA, the CDR3 is TGTGCCAGCAGCTTAACCGGGGTTAGAAACATTCAGTACTTC.

This clonotype was recorded only once. The chain uses TRBV29-1 and TRBJ2-5; TRBD2 aligns across 13 bases. After removal of 6 bases from V and 9 bases from J, the junction contained 19 bases not matched to a gene. The CDR3 is made up of 17 amino acids. Germline V gene data show CDR1 as SQVTM and CDR2 as ANQGSEA. The CDR3 DNA is TGCAGCGTCCTCGGACTAGCGGGAGTCTACCAACAATCGGCCCAGTACTTC. Amino acids: CSVLGLAGVYQQSAQYF.

This clonotype was counted ten times or more. The chain couples TRBV5-1 to TRBJ1-2; D is unclear. Trimming stripped 0 bases from V and 3 bases from J, with 12 bases between. Germline values: CDR1 SGHRS, CDR2 YFSETQ. The CDR3 contains 15 residues. The CDR3 loop reads CASSLGGEMHYGYTF. The CDR3 nucleotides are TGCGCCAGCAGCTTGGGTGGGGAGATGCACTATGGCTACACCTTC.

This clonotype has a count of ten or more. This sequence joins TRBV30 and TRBJ1-1, with 8 bases that match TRBD1. The CDR3 extends over 16 amino acids. Germline assignment: CDR1 GTSNPN and CDR2 SVGIG (reference sequence). V shed 1 base, J shed 2 bases, and the junction held 9 bases outside the gene matches. Written as DNA, the CDR3 is TGTGCCTGGAGTGGCTCCGAGACAGGGGCAAACACTGAAGCTTTCTTT. Amino acids: CAWSGSETGANTEAFF.

In this sample, this clonotype turned up many times. The chain couples TRBV20-1 to TRBJ1-4; D is unresolved. Per germline, CDR1 DFQATT and CDR2 SNEGSKA (reference sequence). V lost 3 bases and J 5 bases, leaving 7 bases between the germline ends. This CDR3 is 12 amino acids long. CDR3 protein: CSASEHNEKLFF. In DNA form, the CDR3 reads TGCAGTGCTAGTGAGCACAATGAAAAACTGTTTTTT.

The V call is TRBV5-1, the J call TRBJ2-2, with unresolved D. The V and J ends lost 0 bases and 4 bases respectively, with 7 bases between them. The CDR3 length is 14 residues. The germline V gene encodes CDR1 SGHRS and CDR2 YFSETQ. CDR3: CASSLVQLTGELFF. CDR3 bases: TGCGCCAGCAGCTTGGTACAGCTCACCGGGGAGCTGTTTTTT.

This clonotype has only a few counts. The V and J genes are TRBV5-6 and TRBJ2-1; TRBD1 aligns across 9 bases. Germline V lookup: CDR1 SGHDT, CDR2 YYEEEE. J lost 7 bases, V lost 1 base, and 6 bases had no gene match. The CDR3 covers 15 residues. The CDR3 protein is CASSLWGTGWNEQFF. The DNA of the CDR3 is TGTGCCAGCAGCTTGTGGGGGACAGGGTGGAATGAGCAGTTCTTC.

This clonotype is termed medium-sized. This rearrangement joins TRBV6-6 to TRBJ1-1; 10 nucleotides match TRBD1. This CDR3 contains 19 residues. From germline, CDR1 is MNHNY and CDR2 SVGAGI (reference sequence). With 2 bases clipped from V and 5 bases from J, the junction kept 17 bases outside the gene matches. CDR3 sequence: CASSYTRPGTGDAGTEAFF. The CDR3, as DNA: TGTGCCAGCAGTTACACACGCCCCGGGACAGGGGACGCAGGGACTGAAGCTTTCTTT.

This clonotype was recorded many times. The chain uses TRBV19 and TRBJ2-7; 8 positions agree with TRBD1. The germline V gene has CDR1 LNHDA and CDR2 SQIVND (reference sequence). The CDR3 loop spans 13 amino acids. V lost 6 bases and J lost 2; bases outside the gene matches: 3. CDR3 DNA: TGTGCCAGTAGGATGGACAGGGCCTACGAGCAGTACTTC. Translating it yields CASRMDRAYEQYF.

This clonotype was detected ten times or more. This sequence joins TRBV3-1 and TRBJ2-2, with 12 bases matching TRBD2. V gave up 3 bases and J gave up 7 bases; unmatched junction bases: 6. Germline V gene sequence: CDR1 LGHDT, CDR2 YNNKEL (reference sequence). CDR3 size: 16 residues. The CDR3 DNA sequence: TGTGCCAGCAGCCAGAGACTAGCGGGAGTTGGCGGGGAGCTGTTTTTT. Protein product: CASSQRLAGVGGELFF.

By sample share, this clonotype is medium-sized. The V call is TRBV6-1, the J call TRBJ2-7; tentative D call: TRBD1 (5 bases). This CDR3 is 14 amino acids long. The germline CDR1 and CDR2 sequences are MNHNS and SASEGT. The V end was cut by 5 bases, the J end by 4 bases, with 15 bases between. This chain's CDR3 is CASSLVEGAYEQYF. CDR3 sequence (DNA): TGTGCCAGCAGTCTGGTGGAAGGGGCTTACGAGCAGTACTTC.

This clonotype was counted ten times or more. The chain is built from TRBV30 and TRBJ2-1; D may match TRBD1 or TRBD2 (5 bases each). The CDR3 contains 12 residues. Germline V lookup: CDR1 GTSNPN, CDR2 SVGIG (reference sequence). The germline V and J ends were trimmed by 7 bases and 5 bases, with 12 bases remaining between them. CDR3 coding DNA: TGTGCCTCACCGGGACCAGACAATGAGCAGTTCTTC. It translates to CASPGPDNEQFF.

The chain recombines TRBV30 with TRBJ2-7, with D possibly being TRBD1 (5 bases). Germline V CDR1 and CDR2: GTSNPN, SVGIG (reference sequence). V was trimmed by 2 bases and J by 5 bases, leaving 13 bases between them. The CDR3 is 13 amino acids. The CDR3 is CAWSIQGIDEQYF. DNA for the CDR3: TGTGCCTGGAGTATCCAGGGTATCGACGAGCAGTACTTC.

This clonotype showed up just a few times. The V call is TRBV24-1, the J call TRBJ2-1, with D tentatively TRBD2 (6 bases). Trimming removed 3 bases at V and 0 bases at J, with 11 bases between. The V gene's germline CDR1 is KGHDR and CDR2 SFDVKD. This CDR3 contains 16 residues. The CDR3 region is CATSDRVAASYNEQFF. CDR3 in DNA: TGTGCCACCAGTGATAGGGTAGCGGCCTCCTACAATGAGCAGTTCTTC.